This T cell receptor (beta chain) was recovered during a study of shared clonotypes between healthy human individuals. Overall study findings and caveats: Clonotypes that were shared across a handful of donors made up roughly 5% of naive CD4 clonotypes.

Sequencing used immunoSEQ multiplex PCR; TCRdb keeps in-frame clones, though not all of them. The sample gives around 690,000 clones, 80% to 95% of which show up once; roughly 36% is in the top ten. About this clone itself: Its antigen is currently unknown.

Sequencing used memory CD8+ T cells from PBMCs. Subset indicated: CD45RO+ cells pooled with CCR7-negative TemRA cells. The sequence came from a man aged 18 to 29 in good health. Some clones in this sample may be carry-over from other donors' samples.

The CDR3 loop reads CASSTGRQSTQYF. Here the CDR3 DNA reads TGTGCCAGCTCAACGGGACGCCAGTCGACCCAGTACTTC. V and J are TRBV18 and TRBJ2-5, with D possibly being TRBD1 or TRBD2 (5 bases each). This CDR3 has 13 residues. The germline V gene encodes CDR1 KGHSH and CDR2 LQKENI. V gave up 5 bases and J gave up 7 bases, with 14 bases separating them.